A selection of T cell receptor beta chains follows, all from one sample in a study of blood T cell repertoires in COVID-19. Libraries were prepared by immunoSEQ multiplex PCR; TCRdb keeps only in-frame clonotypes and omits some of them. The repertoire holds approximately 160,000 clones, with approximately 93% as singletons. Specimen: peripheral blood. These receptors came from a woman aged 60-70 years with COVID-19, enrolled during active disease. Both conserved end residues are part of each CDR3. Each record gives: V gene, clone size, D gene, J gene, CDR3 protein. D genes are given only for firm matches. Clone size appears in some rows only: once, few, many, or a class for an expanded clone.

v_call: TRBV7-9; clone_size: NA; d_call: NA; j_call: TRBJ2-1; cdr3_aa: CASSSRSKQFF
v_call: TRBV19; clone_size: NA; d_call: NA; j_call: TRBJ1-3; cdr3_aa: CASSIDRASGNTIYF
v_call: TRBV14; clone_size: NA; d_call: TRBD2; j_call: TRBJ2-2; cdr3_aa: CASSRRGLDYTGELFF
v_call: TRBV11-3; clone_size: NA; d_call: NA; j_call: TRBJ2-2; cdr3_aa: CASSFSWGTNLNTGELFF
v_call: TRBV7-2; clone_size: NA; d_call: NA; j_call: TRBJ1-3; cdr3_aa: CASSPQGPGNTIYF
v_call: TRBV19; clone_size: NA; d_call: TRBD2; j_call: TRBJ2-7; cdr3_aa: CASSGVAGATYEQYF
v_call: TRBV4-3; clone_size: once; d_call: TRBD1; j_call: TRBJ2-1; cdr3_aa: CASSPGTGGVEQFF
v_call: TRBV19; clone_size: NA; d_call: NA; j_call: TRBJ2-1; cdr3_aa: CASSPRLAGTNEQFF
v_call: TRBV5-4; clone_size: NA; d_call: TRBD1; j_call: TRBJ2-2; cdr3_aa: CASSSRTGNTGELFF
v_call: TRBV5-1; clone_size: few; d_call: NA; j_call: TRBJ1-6; cdr3_aa: CASSPGQGGHSPLHF